Listed below are T cell receptor beta chains from one sample, sequenced in a study of PD-L1 blockade in urothelial cancer. Sequencing was performed with immunoSEQ multiplex PCR; in TCRdb, only in-frame clones are kept and a portion is missing. The sample has tens of thousands of clones, about 90% seen once. Sequencing used PBMCs, obtained around atezolizumab (anti-PD-L1) treatment. These receptors were collected from a man aged 65 to 85 with urothelial cancer. Each CDR3 is given with its conserved first and last residue. A D gene is named only where the DNA matches it firmly. For some rows the clone size is stated as once, few or many, or as a class when expanded; others skip it.

clone_size,v_call,j_call,d_call,cdr3_length,cdr3_nt,cdr3_aa
-,TRBV9,TRBJ2-3,TRBD1,15,TGTGCCAGCAGCGTATCGGCAGGGGGCGTGGATACGCAGTATTTT,CASSVSAGGVDTQYF
-,TRBV6-1,TRBJ1-1,-,14,TGTGCCAGCAGTTTGGGAGGTGGTGGCACTGAAGCTTTCTTT,CASSLGGGGTEAFF
once,TRBV7-6,TRBJ2-2,TRBD1,17,TGTGCCAGCAGCTTAGGGGCAGGGGGCGGTGGCACCGGGGAGCTGTTTTTT,CASSLGAGGGGTGELFF
once,TRBV28,TRBJ1-1,TRBD1,15,TGTGCCAGCAGTTTATTAGGTACAGGGGAAACTGAAGCTTTCTTT,CASSLLGTGETEAFF
-,TRBV4-1,TRBJ2-2,TRBD2,18,TGCGCCAGCAGCCAAGATAGACGGAGCGGGAGGGGTTCCGGGGAGCTGTTTTTT,CASSQDRRSGRGSGELFF
-,TRBV10-2,TRBJ2-7,-,12,TGCGCCAGCAGATCAGGGGGGACCGAGCAGTACTTC,CASRSGGTEQYF
-,TRBV5-6,TRBJ2-7,-,15,TGTGCCAGCAGCTTGGCTCAGGGGCAAAGGGACGAGCAGTACTTC,CASSLAQGQRDEQYF
-,TRBV4-2,TRBJ1-2,TRBD1,16,TGTGCCAGCAGCCAAGTCCCGGGACAGGGAGACTATGGCTACACCTTC,CASSQVPGQGDYGYTF
-,TRBV28,TRBJ1-5,-,16,TGTGCCAGCAGTTTATTGTCGGGATATAGCAATCAGCCCCAGCATTTT,CASSLLSGYSNQPQHF
-,TRBV5-1,TRBJ2-3,TRBD2,20,TGCGCCAGCAGCTTGGAGGGCGGTCCTAGCGGGAGGGCCTTGAAAGATACGCAGTATTTT,CASSLEGGPSGRALKDTQYF
-,TRBV30,TRBJ1-5,-,13,TGTGCCTGGACGGTTGGGCTGGATCAGCCCCAGCATTTT,CAWTVGLDQPQHF
-,TRBV5-1,TRBJ2-2,TRBD1,15,TGCGCCAGCAGGAGACAGGGGGATGGCACCGGGGAGCTGTTTTTT,CASRRQGDGTGELFF
-,TRBV7-8,TRBJ1-3,-,15,TGTGCCAGCAGCTTCGGAACAGACTCTGGAAACACCATATATTTT,CASSFGTDSGNTIYF
few,TRBV7-2,TRBJ1-5,-,13,TGTGCCAGCAGCTTGTCGTCTTATCAGCCCCAGCATTTT,CASSLSSYQPQHF
-,TRBV7-9,TRBJ1-3,TRBD1,16,TGTGCCAGCAGCTTAGCACGGCAGGGGGTTGGAAACACCATATATTTT,CASSLARQGVGNTIYF
-,TRBV25-1,TRBJ2-7,-,12,TGTGCCAGCAGCCGGAGCGGGACAGAGCAGTACTTC,CASSRSGTEQYF
once,TRBV2,TRBJ2-7,TRBD2,13,TGTGCCAGCAGCTCCGGGGGGACCTACGAGCAGTACTTC,CASSSGGTYEQYF
-,TRBV28,TRBJ1-1,TRBD1,18,TGTGCCAGCAGTTTTGGCCAGGGGGCCGACCCTATGAACACTGAAGCTTTCTTT,CASSFGQGADPMNTEAFF
once,TRBV27,TRBJ1-5,-,15,TGTGCCAGCAGTCTGCAGGGGAATAGCAATCAGCCCCAGCATTTT,CASSLQGNSNQPQHF
-,TRBV28,TRBJ2-5,TRBD2,12,TGTGCCACCGGGGGGGTGGGGGAGACCCAGTACTTC,CATGGVGETQYF
-,TRBV28,TRBJ2-1,TRBD1,16,TGTGCCAGCAGTTTATTAGGGACAGGGGTCGACAATGAGCAGTTCTTC,CASSLLGTGVDNEQFF
-,TRBV6-1,TRBJ2-1,TRBD2,16,TGTGCCAGCAGTGAAGCTCTAGCGGGAGGGTACAATGAGCAGTTCTTC,CASSEALAGGYNEQFF
-,TRBV5-1,TRBJ1-3,-,14,TGCGCCAGCAGCTTTGGGAGAATTGGAAACACCATATATTTT,CASSFGRIGNTIYF
-,TRBV7-9,TRBJ1-3,-,17,TGTGCCAGCAGCTTATTGCTGGGACAAGGAGAAGGAAACACCATATATTTT,CASSLLLGQGEGNTIYF
once,TRBV18,TRBJ1-3,TRBD1,16,TGTGCCAGCTCACTGGGGACAGGGAGCTCTGGAAACACCATATATTTT,CASSLGTGSSGNTIYF
-,TRBV19,TRBJ1-5,-,14,TGTGCCAGTGTAGGTCAGGGGATCGGTCAGCCCCAGCATTTT,CASVGQGIGQPQHF
-,TRBV7-3,TRBJ2-3,-,13,TGTGCCAGCAGCTCCAACAGGGAGGATACGCAGTATTTT,CASSSNREDTQYF
-,TRBV4-1,TRBJ2-2,TRBD2,17,TGCGCCAGCAGCCAAGAGGGGACTAGCGGTTCCCCGGGGGAGCTGTTTTTT,CASSQEGTSGSPGELFF
-,TRBV12-5,TRBJ2-7,-,16,TGTGCTAGTGGTTTGGTACTAGGGCGGGGCCTCTACGAGCAGTACTTC,CASGLVLGRGLYEQYF
-,TRBV5-1,TRBJ2-1,TRBD1,17,TGCGCCAGCAGCTTGGAGAAGAGGACAGGGGCAATCAATGAGCAGTTCTTC,CASSLEKRTGAINEQFF
-,TRBV11-2,TRBJ2-3,-,12,TGTGCCAGCAGCTCTTTCACAGATACGCAGTATTTT,CASSSFTDTQYF
-,TRBV5-1,TRBJ2-3,TRBD1,16,TGCGCCAGCAGCTTGGCCGGACAGGGGAGTGGGGATACGCAGTATTTT,CASSLAGQGSGDTQYF
few,TRBV7-6,TRBJ2-3,TRBD1,17,TGTGCCAGCAGCTTAGCGTTACGGGACAGGGGTCCAGATACGCAGTATTTT,CASSLALRDRGPDTQYF
once,TRBV2,TRBJ2-7,TRBD2,14,TGTGCCAGCAGGGGGGGGTCAACTCCTCTCGAGCAGTACTTC,CASRGGSTPLEQYF
few,TRBV27,TRBJ1-5,TRBD1,16,TGTGCCAGCAGTTTAAGGCCAGGGGGCAGCAATCAGCCCCAGCATTTT,CASSLRPGGSNQPQHF
-,TRBV4-2,TRBJ2-6,TRBD2,23,TGTGCCAGCAGCCCCGCAGGTTGGCCGACTAGCGGGAGCCGATACTCTGGGGCCAACGTCCTGACTTTC,CASSPAGWPTSGSRYSGANVLTF
-,TRBV27,TRBJ1-3,-,13,TGTGCCAGCAGCCCTACAGGGCGAGACACCATATATTTT,CASSPTGRDTIYF
-,TRBV28,TRBJ2-1,-,12,TGTGCCAGCCGGGGTAGTGTGAGAGAGCAGTTCTTC,CASRGSVREQFF
once,TRBV11-2,TRBJ2-7,TRBD1,18,TGTGCCAGCACCGTCGGGCGGGACAGGTCCAACCATCCCTACGAGCAGTACTTC,CASTVGRDRSNHPYEQYF
-,TRBV7-2,TRBJ2-1,TRBD1,16,TGTGCCAGCAGCCTAAAGGGACAGGCCGTTGGCGATGAGCAGTTCTTC,CASSLKGQAVGDEQFF
-,TRBV21-1,TRBJ2-3,-,14,TGTGCCAGCCGCTCGGCGGCACCCGGGGATACGCAGTATTTT,CASRSAAPGDTQYF
few,TRBV19,TRBJ2-1,TRBD2,15,TGTGCCAGTAGCCGGACTAGCGGGGTGTACAATGAGCAGTTCTTC,CASSRTSGVYNEQFF
-,TRBV5-1,TRBJ1-2,-,15,TGCGCCAGCAGCGCCGGGACAAGTGGAAACTATGGCTACACCTTC,CASSAGTSGNYGYTF
-,TRBV7-2,TRBJ2-2,TRBD1,15,TGTGCCAGCAGCCCCTGGCCAAGGGGGCACGGGGAGCTGTTTTTT,CASSPWPRGHGELFF